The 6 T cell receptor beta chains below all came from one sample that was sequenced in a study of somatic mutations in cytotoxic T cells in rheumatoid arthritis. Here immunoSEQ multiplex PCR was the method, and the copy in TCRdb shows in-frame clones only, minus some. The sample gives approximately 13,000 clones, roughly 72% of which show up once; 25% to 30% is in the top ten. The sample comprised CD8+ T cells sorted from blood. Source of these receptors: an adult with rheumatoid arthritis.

CDR3 coding DNA: TGTGCCAGCAGACCCCTGACAGGAAACTATGGCTACACCTTC. Encoded protein: CASRPLTGNYGYTF. V usage is TRBV7-9 and J usage is TRBJ1-2; D might be TRBD1 (6 bases). The CDR3 length is 14 residues. Germline CDR1 SEHNR, CDR2 FQNEAQ (reference sequence). V shed 6 bases and J shed 2 bases, with 13 bases lying between them. Looking up the rest from reference TRBV7-9 and TRBJ1-2 gives the full variable domain: DTGVSQNPRHKITKRGQNVTFRCDPISEHNRLYWYRQTLGQGPEFLTYFQNEAQLEKSRLLSDRFSAERPKGSFSTLEIQRTEQGDSAMYLCASRPLTGNYGYTFGSGTRLTVV.

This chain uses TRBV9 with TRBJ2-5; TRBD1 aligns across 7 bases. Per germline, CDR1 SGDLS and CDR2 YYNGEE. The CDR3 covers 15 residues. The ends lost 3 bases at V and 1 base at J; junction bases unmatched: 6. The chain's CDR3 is CASSATGTAQETQYF. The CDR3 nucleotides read TGTGCCAGCAGCGCCACCGGGACAGCCCAAGAGACCCAGTACTTC.

CDR3 sequence reads: CASSLTHQPQHF. DNA of the CDR3: TGCGCCAGCAGCCTGACCCATCAGCCCCAGCATTTT. V gene TRBV10-2 combines with J gene TRBJ1-5; D gene uncertain. Germline lookup yields CDR1 WSHSY and CDR2 SAAADI. V was shortened by 6 bases and J by 5 bases, with 8 bases between the two germline ends. There are 12 residues in the CDR3.

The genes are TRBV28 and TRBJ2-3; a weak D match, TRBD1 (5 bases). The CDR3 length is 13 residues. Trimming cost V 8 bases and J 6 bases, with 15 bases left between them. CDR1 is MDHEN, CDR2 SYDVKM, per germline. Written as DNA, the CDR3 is TGTGCCAGCCGACAACAGGATGAGGATACGCAGTATTTT. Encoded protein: CASRQQDEDTQYF.

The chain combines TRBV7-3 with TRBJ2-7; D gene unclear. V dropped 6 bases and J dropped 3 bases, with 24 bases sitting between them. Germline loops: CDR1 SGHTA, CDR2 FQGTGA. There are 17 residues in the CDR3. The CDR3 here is CASRRPALLTEFYEQYF. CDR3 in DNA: TGTGCCAGCAGACGACCGGCCCTCCTGACGGAATTCTACGAGCAGTACTTC.

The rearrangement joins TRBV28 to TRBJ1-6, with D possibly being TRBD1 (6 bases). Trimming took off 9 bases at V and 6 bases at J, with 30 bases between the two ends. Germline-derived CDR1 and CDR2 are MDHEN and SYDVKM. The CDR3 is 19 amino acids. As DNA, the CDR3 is TGTGCCAGTCAGACCCGTAATATGGCAGGGGTTGGTTTTAATTCACCCCTCCACTTT. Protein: CASQTRNMAGVGFNSPLHF.